The 27 T cell receptor beta chains in this list originate from one sample, sequenced in a study of blood T cell repertoires in COVID-19. Measured with immunoSEQ multiplex PCR; TCRdb has only the in-frame clones, and not every one. This sample has 110,000 to 150,000 clones, with over 70% found just once. The sample consisted of PBMCs or T cells enriched from blood (not recorded which). The source is a man in his 60s who had recovered from COVID-19.

This clone was counted between two and nine times. V usage is TRBV5-6 and J usage is TRBJ1-5, with TRBD1 identical over 8 bases. Trimming removed 2 bases from V and 7 bases from J; junction bases left unmatched: 11. Germline-derived CDR1 and CDR2 are SGHDT and YYEEEE. The CDR3 spans 16 residues. The CDR3 reads CASSFGHGQGIQPQHF. The CDR3 coding sequence is TGTGCCAGCAGCTTTGGGCATGGACAGGGTATCCAGCCCCAGCATTTT.

This chain uses TRBV5-6 with TRBJ2-7, with D unclear. The CDR3 totals 14 residues. Germline V gene lookup returns CDR1 SGHDT and CDR2 YYEEEE. The V gene lost 0 bases and the J gene lost 4 bases, with 11 bases spanning the gap. Here the CDR3 reads CASSLVDVRYEQYF. CDR3 in DNA: TGTGCCAGCAGCTTGGTCGACGTCAGGTACGAGCAGTACTTC.

CDR3 sequence (DNA): TGTGCCAGCAGGCCTATCGACGGACTAGCCTACGAGCAGTACTTC. This codes for CASRPIDGLAYEQYF. The rearrangement uses TRBV2 and TRBJ2-7; 7 bases align to TRBD2. V lost 6 bases, J lost 2 bases, and 10 bases stayed unmatched. The CDR3 sequence is 15 residues long. CDR1 is SNHLY, CDR2 FYNNEI, per germline.

The rearrangement links TRBV18 to TRBJ2-7, with D possibly being TRBD1 (6 bases). V was clipped by 4 bases and J by 3 bases, with 13 bases between them. The CDR3 is 14 residues long. Germline V lookup: CDR1 KGHSH, CDR2 LQKENI. CDR3 in DNA: TGTGCCAGCTCACTCAAACAGGGAATCTACGAGCAGTACTTC. Its translation: CASSLKQGIYEQYF.

The chain couples TRBV28 to TRBJ1-6, with 7 bases fitting TRBD1. The length of the CDR3 is 13 residues. With V trimmed by 9 bases and J by 4 bases, 3 bases remained unmatched. From germline, CDR1 is MDHEN and CDR2 SYDVKM. CDR3 in DNA: TGTGCCAGTCAGGGGGATTATAATTCACCCCTCCACTTT. Translation gives CASQGDYNSPLHF.

V is TRBV19 and J is TRBJ2-5, with 7 positions matching TRBD1. Germline assignment: CDR1 LNHDA and CDR2 SQIVND (reference sequence). This CDR3 has 17 residues. Losses at the gene ends were 6 bases for V and 3 bases for J; bases not matched to a gene: 16. The CDR3 loop is CASSASVGTVAKETQYF. CDR3 DNA sequence: TGTGCCAGTAGCGCATCGGTCGGGACAGTTGCCAAAGAGACCCAGTACTTC.

For this clone: Relative to the germline gene, one junction end is altered; a read error may explain this. This chain joins TRBV15 and TRBJ1-1; TRBD1 might be the D (6 bases). Germline loops: CDR1 LNHNV, CDR2 YYDKDF (reference sequence). The CDR3 spans 15 residues. CDR3 coding DNA: TGTGCCACCAGCAGAGATCCAATGGGGGACACTAAAGCTTTCTTT. It codes for CATSRDPMGDTKAFF.

The genes are TRBV5-4 and TRBJ2-1, with D possibly being TRBD1 (5 bases). The CDR3 loop spans 16 amino acids. Trimming cost V 0 bases and J 7 bases, with 17 bases left between them. CDR1 SGHNT and CDR2 YYREEE come from the germline V gene (reference sequence). The chain's CDR3 is CASSLGGAQGSNEQFF. The CDR3 nucleotides are TGTGCCAGCAGCTTGGGTGGAGCTCAGGGAAGTAATGAGCAGTTCTTC.

The V call is TRBV5-1, the J call TRBJ2-5, with 8 bases identical to TRBD1. This CDR3 region has 13 residues. The trim removed 4 bases at V and 5 bases at J, leaving 4 bases unmatched. Looked up from germline, CDR1 is SGHRS and CDR2 is YFSETQ. Written as DNA, the CDR3 is TGCGCCAGCAGCAAACAGGGGGAGGAGACCCAGTACTTC. Protein: CASSKQGEETQYF.

The rearrangement joins TRBV10-3 to TRBJ1-5, with 8 bases lining up with TRBD1. Trimming at V came to 8 bases and at J to 4 bases, leaving 7 bases not matched to a gene. The CDR3 is 14 residues long. Germline V CDR1 and CDR2: ENHRY, SYGVKD. In DNA form, the CDR3 reads TGTGCCATCTCCGGACAGGGTCAGAATCAGCCCCAGCATTTT. Protein: CAISGQGQNQPQHF.

This chain joins TRBV5-1 and TRBJ2-2; D is possibly TRBD1 (6 bases). CDR3 size: 16 residues. Germline assignment: CDR1 SGHRS and CDR2 YFSETQ. Trimming shortened V by 4 bases and J by 1 base, and 14 bases separated the two germline ends. The CDR3 sequence: CASSRGGGENTGELFF. For the CDR3, the DNA is TGCGCCAGCAGCCGGGGTGGGGGCGAGAACACCGGGGAGCTGTTTTTT.

The V call is TRBV19, the J call TRBJ2-4, with a weak D call TRBD1 (5 bases). Per germline, CDR1 LNHDA and CDR2 SQIVND (reference sequence). CDR3 size: 15 residues. V lost 6 bases and J lost 0, with 12 bases in between. CDR3 protein: CASRSPGLAKNIQYF. The CDR3 DNA reads as TGTGCCAGTAGGAGCCCAGGGCTAGCCAAAAACATTCAGTACTTC.

The rearrangement uses TRBV27 and TRBJ2-7; possible D gene TRBD2, 7 bases. Trimming pared 8 bases from V and 6 bases from J, leaving 23 bases between. The CDR3 covers 15 residues. Germline assignment: CDR1 MNHEY and CDR2 SMNVEV (reference sequence). The chain's CDR3 is CASGREAGATTEQYF. CDR3 DNA sequence: TGTGCCAGCGGCCGGGAGGCGGGGGCCACTACCGAGCAGTACTTC.

The chain joins TRBV28 to TRBJ1-1, with D possibly TRBD1 on 5 matching bases. In germline, CDR1 is MDHEN, CDR2 SYDVKM. The CDR3 covers 13 residues. Trimming left V 7 bases short and J 5 bases short, with 14 bases between. As DNA, the CDR3 is TGTGCCAGCAACCCCCCAGGGCGGACTGAAGCTTTCTTT. Its protein is CASNPPGRTEAFF.

The chain uses TRBV5-1 and TRBJ1-1; D remains ambiguous. Trimming removed 0 bases at V and 2 bases at J, with 11 bases between. The CDR3 contains 15 residues. Germline V CDR1 and CDR2: SGHRS, YFSETQ. CDR3 loop: CASSLDVALNTEAFF. The CDR3 DNA reads as TGCGCCAGCAGCTTGGACGTGGCACTAAACACTGAAGCTTTCTTT.

The V call is TRBV2, the J call TRBJ2-2, with TRBD2 matching 10 bases. The CDR3 spans 15 residues. V trimming: 6 bases; J trimming: 4 bases; junction bases outside the gene matches: 5. The germline gives CDR1 SNHLY, CDR2 FYNNEI. CDR3: CASRPLAGGTGELFF. The CDR3 region has the DNA TGTGCCAGCAGGCCTTTAGCGGGGGGCACCGGGGAGCTGTTTTTT.

This clone was seen a single time. The chain has TRBV27 and TRBJ2-1; 12 bases are shared with TRBD2. With V trimmed by 7 bases and J by 8 bases, 6 bases remained unmatched. CDR3 length: 14 amino acids. Germline values: CDR1 MNHEY, CDR2 SMNVEV (reference sequence). The CDR3 reads CASTRTSGVYEQFF. The CDR3, as DNA: TGTGCCAGCACCCGGACTAGCGGGGTTTATGAGCAGTTCTTC.

This clone was seen a single time. V gene TRBV15 combines with J gene TRBJ2-7, with TRBD1 matching 8 bases. This CDR3 is built from 16 residues. Unmatched junction bases numbered 10, after V lost 1 base and J lost 5 bases. CDR1 and CDR2 (germline): LNHNV, YYDKDF (reference sequence). The DNA of the CDR3 is TGTGCCACCAGCAGAGCGCCGACAGGGGCAGGCCACGAGCAGTACTTC. The encoded protein is CATSRAPTGAGHEQYF.

The chain couples TRBV6-5 to TRBJ2-5, with 11 nucleotides matching TRBD2. Germline-derived CDR1 and CDR2 are MNHEY and SVGAGI. The CDR3 is made up of 15 amino acids. V lost 2 bases and J lost 3; bases outside the gene matches: 2. Here the CDR3 DNA reads TGTGCCAGCAGTTACGGTAGCGGGGGGGAAGAGACCCAGTACTTC. It is translated as CASSYGSGGEETQYF.

The chain has TRBV28 and TRBJ1-1; D is unclear. The CDR3 is 12 residues long. Germline-derived CDR1 and CDR2 are MDHEN and SYDVKM. Between the trimmed V and J ends, which lost 3 bases and 10 bases, there was a span of 12 bases. The CDR3 coding sequence is TGTGCCAGCAGTTTTGCCGGGGTTGGAGCTTTCTTT. Translated, it gives CASSFAGVGAFF. Combining the CDR3 with reference TRBV28 and TRBJ1-1 gives the whole variable domain DVKVTQSSRYLVKRTGEKVFLECVQDMDHENMFWYRQDPGLGLRLIYFSYDVKMKEKGDIPEGYSVSREKKERFSLILESASTNQTSMYLCASSFAGVGAFFGQGTRLTVV.

This chain joins TRBV28 and TRBJ1-5, with D perhaps TRBD1 (6 bases). The length of the CDR3 is 14 residues. V lost 8 bases, J lost 7 bases, and 18 bases lay in between. Germline V lookup: CDR1 MDHEN, CDR2 SYDVKM. Here the CDR3 reads CASSRNREGQPQHF. In nucleotides, the CDR3 is TGTGCCAGCTCCCGGAACAGGGAGGGACAGCCCCAGCATTTT.

The chain is built from TRBV6-2 or TRBV6-3 and TRBJ2-4, with TRBD1 as a possible D gene (6 bases). The CDR3 covers 15 residues. The germline CDR1 and CDR2 sequences are MNHEY and SVGEGT. V was clipped by 4 bases and J by 4 bases, with 14 bases between them. CDR3 sequence reads: CASSFQGLVKNIQYF. Here the CDR3 DNA reads TGTGCCAGCAGTTTCCAGGGGCTAGTAAAAAACATTCAGTACTTC.

The rearrangement links TRBV12-2 to TRBJ2-5; TRBD2 was called by the table and not checked on the DNA. TRBV12-2 is a pseudogene segment. CDR3 length: 13 residues. CDR3 loop: CASRPTRRLAQYF. DNA for the CDR3: TGTGCAAGTCGCCCGACTAGGAGACTGGCCCAGTACTTC.

The chain links TRBV19 to TRBJ2-1; D may be TRBD2 (7 bases). This CDR3 has 15 residues. CDR1 LNHDA and CDR2 SQIVND come from the germline V gene (reference sequence). The V end was cut by 5 bases, the J end by 5 bases, with 16 bases between. CDR3 nucleotide sequence: TGTGCCAGTAGTTCTAGGGGGGAGGGTCACAATGAGCAGTTCTTC. Its protein product is CASSSRGEGHNEQFF.

The rearrangement uses TRBV28 and TRBJ2-7; D ambiguous. This CDR3 contains 12 residues. Germline V gene sequence: CDR1 MDHEN, CDR2 SYDVKM. Trimming left V 3 bases short and J 4 bases short, with 7 bases between. CDR3 DNA: TGTGCCAGCAGTTTCTTAATATACGAGCAGTACTTC. Its translation: CASSFLIYEQYF.

CDR3 bases: TGTGCCAGCAGTTCAGGGACTGGAAACACCATATATTTT. Translated, it gives CASSSGTGNTIYF. This chain joins TRBV12-3 or TRBV12-4 and TRBJ1-3; D may be TRBD1 (5 bases). The CDR3 has 13 residues. Trimming took 4 bases from V and 2 from J, leaving 6 bases between them.

The CDR3 loop reads CSVVYRDNEQFF. The CDR3, as DNA: TGCAGCGTTGTATACAGAGACAATGAGCAGTTCTTC. The J gene is TRBJ2-1, the V gene TRBV29-1; no clear D gene. The CDR3 extends over 12 amino acids. Germline assignment: CDR1 SQVTM and CDR2 ANQGSEA. V shed 4 bases and J shed 5 bases, with 9 bases lying between them.